The TCR beta chain under discussion was sequenced for a study of blood T cell repertoires in COVID-19. Study-wide background: The United States, Italy and Spain were the sources of the acute and convalescent COVID-19 samples. The analysed material was cDNA or gDNA that came from T cells, B-cell-depleted T cells, or PBMCs.

With V trimmed by 6 bases and J by 9 bases, 11 bases remained unmatched. CDR1 MRHNA and CDR2 SNTAGT come from the germline V gene. The CDR3 spans 14 residues. Authors' data handling: From reference gene primer amplification, estimates of nucleated cell counts were derived. Method: immunoSEQ multiplex PCR; TCRdb's copy keeps in-frame clones and lacks some. V and J calls and clone size follow that table, whereas D and trimming were derived from the DNA. The sample carries 200,000 to 300,000 clones, about 89% recorded once. This clone was detected only a few times. The specimen sequenced was peripheral blood. V usage is TRBV6-4 and J usage is TRBJ2-1; 7 nucleotides align to TRBD2. This sequence was found in a woman aged 55-75 years who had recovered from COVID-19. The chain's CDR3 is CASSPDGWEGEQFF. In DNA form, the CDR3 reads TGTGCCAGCAGCCCAGACGGGTGGGAGGGTGAGCAGTTCTTC.